The rows below give T cell receptor beta chains drawn from one sample of a study of blood T cell repertoires in COVID-19. Measured with immunoSEQ multiplex PCR; TCRdb has only the in-frame clones, and not every one. The sample has a few hundred thousand clones, around 88% seen once. The specimen was PBMCs or T cells enriched from blood (not recorded which). The receptors derive from a woman aged 50 to 60 with acute COVID-19. Both conserved end residues are part of each CDR3. The order of the fields is J gene, V gene, clone size, D gene, CDR3 DNA, CDR3 protein. D genes are given only for firm matches. Clone size appears in some rows only: once, few, many, or a class for an expanded clone.

J: TRBJ2-3; V: TRBV5-1; size: once; D: NA; DNA: TGCGCCAGCAGCCCAGACTGGGGCGGGGGCACAGATACGCAGTATTTT; CDR3: CASSPDWGGGTDTQYF
J: TRBJ1-2; V: TRBV7-9; size: NA; D: NA; DNA: TGTGCCAGCACCGGACAGTTCTATGGCTACACCTTC; CDR3: CASTGQFYGYTF
J: TRBJ2-2; V: TRBV5-4; size: NA; D: NA; DNA: TGTGCCAGCAGCTCGCCCGGCGGTTCGAACACCGGGGAGCTGTTTTTT; CDR3: CASSSPGGSNTGELFF
J: TRBJ1-1; V: TRBV7-9; size: NA; D: NA; DNA: TGTGCCAGCAGCTTAATAGTGGACTCTGAAGCTTTCTTT; CDR3: CASSLIVDSEAFF
J: TRBJ1-4; V: TRBV6-6; size: NA; D: NA; DNA: TGTGCCAGCAGTAACACAGGTTCAACTAATGAAAAACTGTTTTTT; CDR3: CASSNTGSTNEKLFF
J: TRBJ2-1; V: TRBV19; size: NA; D: NA; DNA: TGTGCCAGTAGTGCCTCCCCGGGACTCCGCTCCTACAATGAGCAGTTCTTC; CDR3: CASSASPGLRSYNEQFF
J: TRBJ2-3; V: TRBV28; size: NA; D: NA; DNA: TGTGCCAGCAGTCCCACCGGACACACCACAGATACGCAGTATTTT; CDR3: CASSPTGHTTDTQYF
J: TRBJ1-5; V: TRBV3-1/TRBV3-2; size: NA; D: TRBD1; DNA: TGTGCCAGCAGCCACAGGGGGAAGGGCAATCAGCCCCAGCATTTT; CDR3: CASSHRGKGNQPQHF
J: TRBJ2-3; V: TRBV5-4; size: NA; D: TRBD2; DNA: TGTGCCAGCAGCTTGTTGGGGGGAGGGCTTACGCAGTATTTT; CDR3: CASSLLGGGLTQYF
J: TRBJ2-3; V: TRBV7-9; size: once; D: TRBD2; DNA: TGTGCCAGCACCACCTCCCTTACGGGAGGGAACGTGACAGATACGCAGTATTTT; CDR3: CASTTSLTGGNVTDTQYF
J: TRBJ2-5; V: TRBV27; size: NA; D: NA; DNA: TGTGCCAGCAGCCCGATTTCGGTTTTTCGGTCCCAAGAGACCCAGTACTTC; CDR3: CASSPISVFRSQETQYF
J: TRBJ1-4; V: TRBV30; size: NA; D: NA; DNA: TGTGCCTGGAGTACCTTCGGGGTTAGGGATGAAAAACTGTTTTTT; CDR3: CAWSTFGVRDEKLFF
J: TRBJ2-1; V: TRBV15; size: NA; D: TRBD1; DNA: TGTGCCACCAGGATAATCGCTACAGGGGCCTACAATGAGCAGTTCTTC; CDR3: CATRIIATGAYNEQFF
J: TRBJ2-7; V: TRBV7-9; size: NA; D: TRBD2; DNA: TGTGCCAGCAGCTTAGTTGGGGCTAGCGGCTACGAGCAGTACTTC; CDR3: CASSLVGASGYEQYF
J: TRBJ2-3; V: TRBV3-1/TRBV3-2; size: NA; D: TRBD2; DNA: TGTGCCAGCAGCCATCCGGGACTAGCGCATTCTAGCACAGATACGCAGTATTTT; CDR3: CASSHPGLAHSSTDTQYF
J: TRBJ2-5; V: TRBV11-2; size: NA; D: NA; DNA: TGTGCCAGCAGCTTAGGGGTCCAGGGCCGGGAGACCCAGTACTTC; CDR3: CASSLGVQGRETQYF
J: TRBJ2-4; V: TRBV3-1/TRBV3-2; size: NA; D: TRBD1; DNA: TGTGCCAGCAGCAGCCGGGACAGGGGCGTAATTGGAGCCAAAAACATTCAGTACTTC; CDR3: CASSSRDRGVIGAKNIQYF
J: TRBJ1-2; V: TRBV4-3; size: NA; D: TRBD1; DNA: TGCGCCAGCAGCCCGGGACAGGGCTGGGGCGGCTACACCTTC; CDR3: CASSPGQGWGGYTF
J: TRBJ2-2; V: TRBV9; size: NA; D: NA; DNA: TGTGCCAGCAGCGTAAGACATTCCACCGGGGAGCTGTTTTTT; CDR3: CASSVRHSTGELFF
J: TRBJ2-5; V: TRBV3-1/TRBV3-2; size: NA; D: TRBD1; DNA: TGTGCCAGCAGCCCGACAGGGTCGGAGACCCAGTACTTC; CDR3: CASSPTGSETQYF
J: TRBJ1-2; V: TRBV19; size: NA; D: TRBD1; DNA: TGTGCCAGTAGTGGACAGGGCTTTGGCTACACCTTC; CDR3: CASSGQGFGYTF
J: TRBJ1-2; V: TRBV2; size: NA; D: TRBD1; DNA: TGTGCCAGCAGTGAAAGGGGAAACCAGGGGGCCCTTAAAGGCTACACCTTC; CDR3: CASSERGNQGALKGYTF
J: TRBJ1-1; V: TRBV6-1; size: once; D: TRBD1; DNA: TGTGCCAGCAGTGAGAGGACAGGGCGGACTGAAGCTTTCTTT; CDR3: CASSERTGRTEAFF
J: TRBJ1-2; V: TRBV7-2; size: once; D: NA; DNA: TGTGCCAGCAGCTTTAGCAGGGACTATGGCTACACCTTC; CDR3: CASSFSRDYGYTF
J: TRBJ2-7; V: TRBV28; size: NA; D: TRBD2; DNA: TGTGCCAGCATGGCGGGAGGTAGCTCCTACGAGCAGTACTTC; CDR3: CASMAGGSSYEQYF
J: TRBJ2-5; V: TRBV30; size: NA; D: TRBD2; DNA: TGTGCCTGGAGTGGGACTAGCGGGAAAGGTAGGGAGACCCAGTACTTC; CDR3: CAWSGTSGKGRETQYF
J: TRBJ1-1; V: TRBV11-1; size: once; D: NA; DNA: TGTGCCAGCAGACCCAGGGGTTCTCGAGAAGCTTTCTTT; CDR3: CASRPRGSREAFF
J: TRBJ2-2; V: TRBV5-8; size: NA; D: NA; DNA: TGTGCCAGCAGTCACAAGACAGGCTTGAACACCGGGGAGCTGTTTTTT; CDR3: CASSHKTGLNTGELFF
J: TRBJ2-3; V: TRBV27; size: NA; D: NA; DNA: TGTGCCAGCAGTGGGGCTCGACAGGCGACCACAGATACGCAGTATTTT; CDR3: CASSGARQATTDTQYF
J: TRBJ2-1; V: TRBV7-2; size: NA; D: TRBD2; DNA: TGTGCCAGCAGAAGACTAGCGCCTTACAATGAGCAGTTCTTC; CDR3: CASRRLAPYNEQFF